This T cell receptor (beta chain) was sequenced during a study of T-cell reconstitution after alpha-beta-depleted transplantation in children. This clonotype was seen more than once but under ten times. Per the germline V gene, CDR1 is KGHSH and CDR2 is LQKENI. Trimming left V 5 bases short and J 0 bases short, with 11 bases between. The CDR3 sequence is 14 residues long. For TCRbeta, the library was prepared with unique molecular identifiers. In TCRdb, the PCR reads were re-called with MiXCR into one record per CDR3 protein. The data contain 100,000 or so distinct CDR3 sequences, 9% to 15% of them singletons.

This receptor was obtained from a human donor who donated a stem cell graft to a child with inherited bone marrow failure. The chain recombines TRBV18 with TRBJ2-7; TRBD2 might be the D (6 bases). Source: PBMCs from the stem cell graft donor, taken from the stem cell graft. CDR3 region: CASSTGLVSYEQYF. The DNA of the CDR3 is TGTGCCAGCTCAACGGGACTTGTCTCCTACGAGCAGTACTTC.